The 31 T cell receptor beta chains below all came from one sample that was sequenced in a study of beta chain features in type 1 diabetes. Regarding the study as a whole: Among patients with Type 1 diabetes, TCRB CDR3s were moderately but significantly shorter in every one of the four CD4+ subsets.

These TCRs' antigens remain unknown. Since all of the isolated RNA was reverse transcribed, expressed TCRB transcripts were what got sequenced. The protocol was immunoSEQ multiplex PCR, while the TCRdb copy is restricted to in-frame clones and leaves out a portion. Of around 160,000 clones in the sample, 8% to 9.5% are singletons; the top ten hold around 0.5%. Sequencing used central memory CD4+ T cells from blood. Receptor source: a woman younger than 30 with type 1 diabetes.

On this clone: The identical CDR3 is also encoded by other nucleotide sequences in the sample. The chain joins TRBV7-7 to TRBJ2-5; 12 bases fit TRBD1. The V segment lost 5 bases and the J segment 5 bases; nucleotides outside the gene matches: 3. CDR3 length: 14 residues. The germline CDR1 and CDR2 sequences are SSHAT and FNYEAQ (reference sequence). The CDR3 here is CASSPGTGGETQYF. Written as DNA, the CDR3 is TGTGCCAGCAGCCCCGGGACAGGGGGCGAGACCCAGTACTTC. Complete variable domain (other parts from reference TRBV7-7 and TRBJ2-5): GAGVSQSPRYKVTKRGQDVTLRCDPISSHATLYWYQQALGQGPEFLTYFNYEAQPDKSGLPSDRFSAERPEGSISTLTIQRTEQRDSAMYRCASSPGTGGETQYFGPGTRLLVL.

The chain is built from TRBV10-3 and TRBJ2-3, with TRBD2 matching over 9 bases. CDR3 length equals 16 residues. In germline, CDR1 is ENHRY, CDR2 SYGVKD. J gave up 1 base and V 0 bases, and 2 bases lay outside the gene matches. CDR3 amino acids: CAISESRTSGTDTQYF. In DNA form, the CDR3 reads TGTGCCATCAGTGAGTCGAGGACTAGCGGCACAGATACGCAGTATTTT.

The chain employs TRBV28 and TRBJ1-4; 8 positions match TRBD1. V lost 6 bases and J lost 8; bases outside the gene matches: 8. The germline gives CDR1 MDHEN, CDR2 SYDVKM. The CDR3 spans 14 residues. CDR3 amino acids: CASRRDRGGEKLFF. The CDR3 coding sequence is TGTGCCAGCAGGAGAGACAGGGGTGGCGAAAAACTGTTTTTT.

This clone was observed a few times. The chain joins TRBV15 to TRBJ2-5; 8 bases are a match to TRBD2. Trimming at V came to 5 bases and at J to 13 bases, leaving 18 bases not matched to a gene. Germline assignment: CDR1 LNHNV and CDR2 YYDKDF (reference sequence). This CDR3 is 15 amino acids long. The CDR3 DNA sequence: TGTGCCACCAGCCTCAAAGCGACTAGCGCCAGTGGTTTGTACTTC. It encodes CATSLKATSASGLYF.

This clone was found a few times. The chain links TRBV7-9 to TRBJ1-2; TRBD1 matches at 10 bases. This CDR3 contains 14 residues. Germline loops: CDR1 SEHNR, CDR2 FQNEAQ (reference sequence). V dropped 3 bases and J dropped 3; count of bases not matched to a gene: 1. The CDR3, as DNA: TGTGCCAGCAGCTTGGACAGGGGGTACTATGGCTACACCTTC. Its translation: CASSLDRGYYGYTF.

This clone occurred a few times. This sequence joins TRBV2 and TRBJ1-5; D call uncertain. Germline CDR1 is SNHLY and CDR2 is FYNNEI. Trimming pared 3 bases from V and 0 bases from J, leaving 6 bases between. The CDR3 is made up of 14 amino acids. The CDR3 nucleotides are TGTGCCAGCAGTGATAGAGTTAGCAATCAGCCCCAGCATTTT. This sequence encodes CASSDRVSNQPQHF.

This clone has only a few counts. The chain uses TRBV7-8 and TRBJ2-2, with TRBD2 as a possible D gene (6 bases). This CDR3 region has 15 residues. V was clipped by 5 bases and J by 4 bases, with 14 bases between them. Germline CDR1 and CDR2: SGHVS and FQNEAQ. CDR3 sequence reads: CASSRTGGLTGELFF. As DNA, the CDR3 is TGTGCCAGCAGCCGGACCGGAGGGCTCACCGGGGAGCTGTTTTTT. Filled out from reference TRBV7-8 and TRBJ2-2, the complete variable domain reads GAGVSQSPRYKVAKRGQDVALRCDPISGHVSLFWYQQALGQGPEFLTYFQNEAQLDKSGLPSDRFFAERPEGSVSTLKIQRTQQEDSAVYLCASSRTGGLTGELFFGEGSRLTVL.

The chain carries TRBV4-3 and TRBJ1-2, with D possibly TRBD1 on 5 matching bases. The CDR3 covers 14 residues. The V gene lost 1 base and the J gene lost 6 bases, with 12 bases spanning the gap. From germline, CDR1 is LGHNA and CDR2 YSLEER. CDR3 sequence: CASSQVGQGNGYTF. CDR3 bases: TGCGCCAGCAGCCAAGTTGGCCAGGGCAATGGCTACACCTTC.

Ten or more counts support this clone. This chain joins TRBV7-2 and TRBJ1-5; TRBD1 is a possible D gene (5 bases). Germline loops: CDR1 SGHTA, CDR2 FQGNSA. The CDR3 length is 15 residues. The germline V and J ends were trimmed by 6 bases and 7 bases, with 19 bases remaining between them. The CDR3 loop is CASSSPGRLGQPQHF. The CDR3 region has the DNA TGTGCCAGCAGTTCCCCGGGACGACTAGGGCAGCCCCAGCATTTT. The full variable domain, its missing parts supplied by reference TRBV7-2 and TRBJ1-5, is GAGVSQSPSNKVTEKGKDVELRCDPISGHTALYWYRQSLGQGLEFLIYFQGNSAPDKSGLPSDRFSAERTGGSVSTLTIQRTQQEDSAVYLCASSSPGRLGQPQHFGDGTRLSIL.

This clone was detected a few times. In DNA, the CDR3 is TGCAGCGCGTCCCTTGAATTGGGGGCGAACGAGCAGTACTTC. Encoded protein: CSASLELGANEQYF. The chain joins TRBV29-1 to TRBJ2-7; possibly TRBD1 for D (6 bases). Germline CDR1 SQVTM, CDR2 ANQGSEA. This CDR3 has 14 amino acids. The ends were cut back, 7 bases at V and 5 bases at J, with 21 bases in the middle.

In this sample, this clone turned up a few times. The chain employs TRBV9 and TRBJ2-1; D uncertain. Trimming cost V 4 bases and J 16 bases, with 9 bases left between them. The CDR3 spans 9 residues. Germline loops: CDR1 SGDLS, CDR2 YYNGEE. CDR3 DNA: TGTGCCAGCAGCTCCCCCCCATTCTTC. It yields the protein CASSSPPFF.

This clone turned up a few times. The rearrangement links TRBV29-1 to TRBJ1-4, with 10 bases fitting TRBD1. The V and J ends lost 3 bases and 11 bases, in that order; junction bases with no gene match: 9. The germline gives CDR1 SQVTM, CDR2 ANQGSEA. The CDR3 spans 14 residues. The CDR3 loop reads CSVERGQGIRKLFF. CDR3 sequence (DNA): TGCAGCGTTGAGAGGGGACAGGGGATAAGGAAACTGTTTTTT.

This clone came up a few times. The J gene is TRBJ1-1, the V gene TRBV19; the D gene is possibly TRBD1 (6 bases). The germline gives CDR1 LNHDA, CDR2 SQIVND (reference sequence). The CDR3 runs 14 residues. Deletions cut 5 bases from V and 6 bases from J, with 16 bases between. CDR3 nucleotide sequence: TGTGCCAGTAGTCCCTCCTGGACAGTCGCTGAAGCTTTCTTT. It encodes CASSPSWTVAEAFF.

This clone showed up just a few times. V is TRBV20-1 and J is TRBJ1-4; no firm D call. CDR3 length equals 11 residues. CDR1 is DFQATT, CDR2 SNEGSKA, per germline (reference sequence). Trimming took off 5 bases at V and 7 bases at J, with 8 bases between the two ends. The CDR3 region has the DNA TGCAGTGCTGGGCAGGCTGAAAAACTGTTTTTT. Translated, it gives CSAGQAEKLFF.

In DNA form, the CDR3 reads TGTGCCAGCAGCTCAGGACAGCGAGTCTACGAGCAGTACTTC. Its protein is CASSSGQRVYEQYF. The chain recombines TRBV5-4 with TRBJ2-7; D perhaps matches TRBD1 (6 bases). The CDR3 has 14 residues. Between the trimmed V and J ends, which lost 3 bases and 3 bases, there was a span of 13 bases. Looked up from germline, CDR1 is SGHNT and CDR2 is YYREEE (reference sequence).

The CDR3 sequence: CASSLGGQNTGEQYF. CDR3 DNA: TGCGCCAGCAGCTTGGGTGGACAGAATACGGGCGAGCAGTACTTC. The chain has TRBV5-1 and TRBJ2-7, with D possibly TRBD1 on 6 matching bases. Germline CDR1 reads SGHRS; CDR2 reads YFSETQ. Trimming left V 0 bases short and J 6 bases short, with 16 bases between. This CDR3 spans 15 amino acids.

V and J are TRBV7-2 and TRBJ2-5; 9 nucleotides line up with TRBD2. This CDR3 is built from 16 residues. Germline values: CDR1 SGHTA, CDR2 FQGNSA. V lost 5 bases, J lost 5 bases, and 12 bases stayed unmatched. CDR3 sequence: CASSRDSAGGPETQYF. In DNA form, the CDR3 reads TGTGCCAGCAGCCGTGATTCGGCGGGAGGGCCGGAGACCCAGTACTTC. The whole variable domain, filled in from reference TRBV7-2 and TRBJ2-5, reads GAGVSQSPSNKVTEKGKDVELRCDPISGHTALYWYRQSLGQGLEFLIYFQGNSAPDKSGLPSDRFSAERTGGSVSTLTIQRTQQEDSAVYLCASSRDSAGGPETQYFGPGTRLLVL.

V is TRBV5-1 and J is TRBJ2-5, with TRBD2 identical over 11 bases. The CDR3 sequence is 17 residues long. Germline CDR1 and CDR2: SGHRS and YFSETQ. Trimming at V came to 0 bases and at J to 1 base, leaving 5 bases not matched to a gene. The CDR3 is CASSLALAGGPQETQYF. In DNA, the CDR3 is TGCGCCAGCAGCTTGGCCCTAGCGGGAGGCCCCCAAGAGACCCAGTACTTC. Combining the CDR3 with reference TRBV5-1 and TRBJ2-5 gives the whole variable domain KAGVTQTPRYLIKTRGQQVTLSCSPISGHRSVSWYQQTPGQGLQFLFEYFSETQRNKGNFPGRFSGRQFSNSRSEMNVSTLELGDSALYLCASSLALAGGPQETQYFGPGTRLLVL.

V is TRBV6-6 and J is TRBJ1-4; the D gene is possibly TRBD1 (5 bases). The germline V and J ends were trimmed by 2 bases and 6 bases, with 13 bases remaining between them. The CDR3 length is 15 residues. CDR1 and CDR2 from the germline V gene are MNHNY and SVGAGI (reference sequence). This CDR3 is CASSYLAGVDEKLFF. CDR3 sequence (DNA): TGTGCCAGCAGTTACCTTGCGGGGGTGGATGAAAAACTGTTTTTT.

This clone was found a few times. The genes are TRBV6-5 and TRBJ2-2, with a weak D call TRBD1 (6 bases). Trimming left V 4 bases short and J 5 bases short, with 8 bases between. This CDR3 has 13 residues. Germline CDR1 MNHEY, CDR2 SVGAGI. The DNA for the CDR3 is TGTGCCAGCAGTTTACAGGGAACCGGGGAGCTGTTTTTT. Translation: CASSLQGTGELFF.

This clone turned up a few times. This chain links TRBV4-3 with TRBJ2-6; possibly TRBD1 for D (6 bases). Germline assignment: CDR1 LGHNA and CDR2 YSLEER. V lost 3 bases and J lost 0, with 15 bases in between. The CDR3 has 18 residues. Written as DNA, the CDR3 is TGCGCCAGCAGCCACGGACAGTCGAGAGGCTCTGGGGCCAACGTCCTGACTTTC. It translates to CASSHGQSRGSGANVLTF.

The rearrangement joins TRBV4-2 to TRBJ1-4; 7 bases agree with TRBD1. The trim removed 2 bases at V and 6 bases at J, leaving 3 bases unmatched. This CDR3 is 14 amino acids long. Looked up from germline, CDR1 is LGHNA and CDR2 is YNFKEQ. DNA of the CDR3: TGTGCCAGCAGCCAAAGGGGGCAGGATGAAAAACTGTTTTTT. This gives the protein CASSQRGQDEKLFF.

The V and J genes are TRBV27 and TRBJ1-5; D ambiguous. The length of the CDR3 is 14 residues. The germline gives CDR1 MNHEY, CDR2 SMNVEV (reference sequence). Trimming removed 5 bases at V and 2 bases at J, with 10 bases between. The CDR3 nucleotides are TGTGCCAGCAGTAACACCTTCGGCAATCAGCCCCAGCATTTT. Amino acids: CASSNTFGNQPQHF.

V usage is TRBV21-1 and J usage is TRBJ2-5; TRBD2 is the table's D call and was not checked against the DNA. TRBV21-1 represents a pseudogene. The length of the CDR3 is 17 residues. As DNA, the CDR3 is TGTGCCAGCAGCATGGGGACTAGCGGGGGGTCTTCAGAGACCCAGTACTTC. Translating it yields CASSMGTSGGSSETQYF.

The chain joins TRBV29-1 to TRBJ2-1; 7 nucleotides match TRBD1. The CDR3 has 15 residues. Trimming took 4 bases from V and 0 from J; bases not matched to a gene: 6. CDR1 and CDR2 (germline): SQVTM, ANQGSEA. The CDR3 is CSVVFGDSSYNEQFF. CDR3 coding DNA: TGCAGCGTTGTTTTCGGGGACAGCTCCTACAATGAGCAGTTCTTC.

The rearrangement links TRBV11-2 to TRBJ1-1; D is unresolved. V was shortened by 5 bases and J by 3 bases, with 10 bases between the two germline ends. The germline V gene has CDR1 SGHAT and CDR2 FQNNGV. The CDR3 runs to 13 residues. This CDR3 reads CASSRRGDTEAFF. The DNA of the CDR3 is TGTGCCAGCAGCCGACGGGGTGACACTGAAGCTTTCTTT.

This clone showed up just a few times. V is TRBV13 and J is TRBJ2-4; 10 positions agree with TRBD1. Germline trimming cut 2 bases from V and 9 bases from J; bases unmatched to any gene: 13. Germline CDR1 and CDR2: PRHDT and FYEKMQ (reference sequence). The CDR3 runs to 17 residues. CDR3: CASSLLYAGQGKVIQYF. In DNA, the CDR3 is TGTGCCAGCAGCTTACTGTACGCGGGACAGGGGAAAGTCATTCAGTACTTC.

The CDR3 sequence: CASSPGMYEQYF. CDR3 bases: TGTGCCAGCAGCCCGGGAATGTACGAGCAGTACTTC. The chain recombines TRBV7-2 with TRBJ2-7; D might be TRBD2 (5 bases). V lost 5 bases and J lost 4, with 9 bases in between. The CDR3 is 12 residues long. Germline CDR1 SGHTA, CDR2 FQGNSA.

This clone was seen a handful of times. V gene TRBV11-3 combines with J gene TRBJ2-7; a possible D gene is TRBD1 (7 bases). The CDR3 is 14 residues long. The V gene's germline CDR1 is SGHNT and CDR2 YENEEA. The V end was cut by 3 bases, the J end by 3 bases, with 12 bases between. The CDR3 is CASSLTQGGYEQYF. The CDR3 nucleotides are TGTGCCAGCAGCTTGACGCAGGGGGGCTACGAGCAGTACTTC.

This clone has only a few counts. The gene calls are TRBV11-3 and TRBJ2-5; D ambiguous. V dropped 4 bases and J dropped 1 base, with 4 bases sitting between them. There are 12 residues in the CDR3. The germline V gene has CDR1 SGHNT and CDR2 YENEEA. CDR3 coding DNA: TGTGCCAGCAGCTCAGGCCAAGAGACCCAGTACTTC. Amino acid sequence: CASSSGQETQYF.

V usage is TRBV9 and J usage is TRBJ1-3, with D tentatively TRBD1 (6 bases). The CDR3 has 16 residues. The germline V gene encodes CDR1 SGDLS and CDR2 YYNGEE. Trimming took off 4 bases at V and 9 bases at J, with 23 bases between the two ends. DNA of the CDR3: TGTGCCAGCAGCTTTCACACGGGACACCCGGGAGGCACCATATATTTT. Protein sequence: CASSFHTGHPGGTIYF.